The TCR beta chain under discussion was sequenced for a study of beta chain features in type 1 diabetes. The isolated RNA, all of it, was reverse transcribed, so expressed TCRB transcripts were what got sequenced. TCRdb's table, derived via immunoSEQ multiplex PCR, lists solely in-frame clones and lacks some. Of a few hundred thousand clones listed, approximately 14% were seen once; the top ten hold roughly 0.019%. Details on this clone: Its antigen is still unknown.

Markers CD45RO/CCR7/CD25/CD127/CD95/CD27 served to sort CD4+ naive, central memory, regulatory and stem cell-like memory cells. Study results and limitations: Type 1 diabetes patients had moderately but significantly shorter TCRB CDR3s in all four CD4+ subsets. There was no resolution here of whether HLA type influences TCRB rearrangement. A closer apparent resemblance between naive, central memory and Treg TCRB repertoires was seen in patients than in healthy donors.

CDR3 size: 13 residues. From germline, CDR1 is MGHRA and CDR2 YSYEKL. V trimming: 5 bases; J trimming: 10 bases; junction bases outside the gene matches: 5. The material sequenced was naive CD4+ T cells from blood. The receptor was derived from a man aged 30-40 years with type 1 diabetes. The chain is built from TRBV4-1 and TRBJ1-6; 7 bases fit TRBD1. The CDR3 spells CASSSTGVSPLHF. CDR3 coding DNA: TGCGCCAGCAGCTCCACAGGGGTATCACCCCTCCACTTT.